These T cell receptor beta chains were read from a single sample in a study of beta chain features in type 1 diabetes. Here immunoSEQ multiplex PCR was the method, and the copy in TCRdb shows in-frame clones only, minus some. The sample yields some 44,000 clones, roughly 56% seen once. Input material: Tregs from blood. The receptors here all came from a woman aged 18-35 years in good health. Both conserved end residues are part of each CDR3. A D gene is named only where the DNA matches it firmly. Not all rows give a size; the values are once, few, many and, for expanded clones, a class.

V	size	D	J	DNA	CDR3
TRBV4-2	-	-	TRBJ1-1	TGTGCCAGCAGCCAAGGGGGGGGCGCCGGGAACACTGAAGCTTTCTTT	CASSQGGGAGNTEAFF
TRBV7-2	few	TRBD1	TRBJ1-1	TGTGCCAGCAGCTTAGGGGCCAGGGGGCAGACTGAAGCTTTCTTT	CASSLGARGQTEAFF
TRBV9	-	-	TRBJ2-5	TGTGCCAGCAGCGTAGACAGGATCGAAGAGACCCAGTACTTC	CASSVDRIEETQYF
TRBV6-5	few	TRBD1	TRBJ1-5	TGTGCCAGCAAGGTGGGACAGCATAGCAATCAGCCCCAGCATTTT	CASKVGQHSNQPQHF
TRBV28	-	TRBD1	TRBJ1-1	TGTGCCAGCAGTTCAGGGGGAACGAACACTGAAGCTTTCTTT	CASSSGGTNTEAFF
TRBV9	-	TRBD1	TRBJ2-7	TGTGCCAGCAGCCCCGGACAGGGGTACGAGCAGTACTTC	CASSPGQGYEQYF
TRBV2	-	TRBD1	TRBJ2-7	TGTGCCAGCAGAACCGGGACAGGAGCCTACGAGCAGTACTTC	CASRTGTGAYEQYF
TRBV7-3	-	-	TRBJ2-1	TGTGCCAGCAGCTTAAGTCTAAGCTCCTACAATGAGCAGTTCTTC	CASSLSLSSYNEQFF
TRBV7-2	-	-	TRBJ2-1	TGTGCCAGCAGCTTCCGCAATGAGCAGTTCTTC	CASSFRNEQFF
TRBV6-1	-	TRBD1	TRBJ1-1	TGTGCCAGCAGGCCCAGACAGGGGGGGAACACTGAAGCTTTCTTT	CASRPRQGGNTEAFF
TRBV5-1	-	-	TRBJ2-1	TGCGCCAGCAGCTCGCGGTACAATGAGCAGTTCTTC	CASSSRYNEQFF
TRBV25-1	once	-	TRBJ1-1	TGTGCCAGCAGTGATACCCGGCAGGTTTTGAACACTGAAGCTTTCTTT	CASSDTRQVLNTEAFF
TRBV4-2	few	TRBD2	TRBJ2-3	TGTGCCAGCAGCCAAGCTCATAGACTAGCGGGAGTAGATACGCAGTATTTT	CASSQAHRLAGVDTQYF
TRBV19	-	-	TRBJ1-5	TGTGCCAGTACCTCCTGGACAGGCAATCAGCCCCAGCATTTT	CASTSWTGNQPQHF
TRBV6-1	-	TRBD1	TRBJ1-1	TGTGCCAGCAGTGAGACAGGGGGGAGGACTGAAGCTTTCTTT	CASSETGGRTEAFF
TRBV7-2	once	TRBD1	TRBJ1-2	TGTGCCAGCAGTTCCCGGACAGGGGAACGTGGCTACACCTTC	CASSSRTGERGYTF
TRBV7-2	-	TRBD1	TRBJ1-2	TGTGCCAGCAGCTTAGACAGGGGATCCTATGGCTACACCTTC	CASSLDRGSYGYTF
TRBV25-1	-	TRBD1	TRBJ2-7	TGTGCCAGCACGGGACAGGTTTCCTACGAGCAGTACTTC	CASTGQVSYEQYF
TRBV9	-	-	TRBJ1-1	TGTGCCAGCAGCGTAGAGGGGGACCCATACACTGAAGCTTTCTTT	CASSVEGDPYTEAFF
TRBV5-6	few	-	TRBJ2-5	TGTGCCAGCAGCTTGCAGAACCAAGAGACCCAGTACTTC	CASSLQNQETQYF
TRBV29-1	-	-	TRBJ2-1	TGCAGCGTTGAACGGACCCGACAGGAGCAGTTCTTC	CSVERTRQEQFF
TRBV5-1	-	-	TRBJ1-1	TGCGCCAGCAGCTTGGCCAGTGAAAACACTGAAGCTTTCTTT	CASSLASENTEAFF
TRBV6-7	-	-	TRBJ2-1	TGTGCCAGTTTCCTAGCGCCAAGGGTTGAGCAGTTCTTC	CASFLAPRVEQFF
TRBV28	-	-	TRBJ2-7	TGTGCCAGCACGCCTTACAAAGGGGTCTACGAGCAGTACTTC	CASTPYKGVYEQYF
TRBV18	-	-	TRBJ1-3	TGTGCCAGCTCACCAGTACTACTAGCTGGAAACACCATATATTTT	CASSPVLLAGNTIYF
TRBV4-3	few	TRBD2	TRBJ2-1	TGCGCCAGCAGCCAAGGGGGGGCTAGCGGGATTAGGTACAATGAGCAGTTCTTC	CASSQGGASGIRYNEQFF
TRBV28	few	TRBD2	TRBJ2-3	TGTGCCAGCAGTTTTCACGGGAGGGCCACAGATACGCAGTATTTT	CASSFHGRATDTQYF
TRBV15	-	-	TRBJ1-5	TGTGCCACCAGCAGAGCTGACAGAAATCAGCCCCAGCATTTT	CATSRADRNQPQHF
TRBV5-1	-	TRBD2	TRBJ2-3	TGCGCCAGCAGCTTGGCTCCAGCGGGAGAACGAGATACGCAGTATTTT	CASSLAPAGERDTQYF
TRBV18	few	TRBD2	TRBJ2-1	TGTGCCAGCTCGGAGACTAGCGGGAGTGTCAATGAGCAGTTCTTC	CASSETSGSVNEQFF
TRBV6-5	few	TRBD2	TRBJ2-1	TGTGCCAGCAGTTACTCAGCTAGCGGGATATTGAATGAGCAGTTCTTC	CASSYSASGILNEQFF
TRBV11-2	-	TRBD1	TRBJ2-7	TGTGCCAGCAGCCCGGGACAGGGGTACGAGCAGTACTTC	CASSPGQGYEQYF
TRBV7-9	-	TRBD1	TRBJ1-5	TGTGCCAGCAGTGGGACAGGGGTTCAGCCCCAGCATTTT	CASSGTGVQPQHF
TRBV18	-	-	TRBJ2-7	TGTGCCAGCTCACGTGAGATCCTCTACGAGCAGTACTTC	CASSREILYEQYF
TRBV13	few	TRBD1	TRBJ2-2	TGTGCCAGCAGCATTGACAGGGGGCGAACCGGGGAGCTGTTTTTT	CASSIDRGRTGELFF
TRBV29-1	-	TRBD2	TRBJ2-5	TGCAGCGCTCGGACTAGCGGGATGGAGACCCAGTACTTC	CSARTSGMETQYF
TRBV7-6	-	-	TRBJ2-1	TGTGCCAGCAGCTTAGTGGGACTCCCGAGCTCCTACAATGAGCAGTTCTTC	CASSLVGLPSSYNEQFF
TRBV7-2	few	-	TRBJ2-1	TGTGCCAGCAGCTTAGCCACAATATTTAACCGGGACAATGAGCAGTTCTTC	CASSLATIFNRDNEQFF
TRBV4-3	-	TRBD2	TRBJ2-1	TGCGCCAGCAGCCTGGTAGCGGGGGGCTCCTACAATGAGCAGTTCTTC	CASSLVAGGSYNEQFF
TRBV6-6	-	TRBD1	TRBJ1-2	TGTGCCAGCAGCTATTTCGACAGGGTGGATGGCTACACCTTC	CASSYFDRVDGYTF
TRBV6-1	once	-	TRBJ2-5	TGTGCCAGCAGTGAAATGGGCAGCCAAGAGACCCAGTACTTC	CASSEMGSQETQYF
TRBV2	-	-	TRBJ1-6	TGTGCCAGCAGTGAAGAAATAAGGGGTAATTCACCCCTCCACTTT	CASSEEIRGNSPLHF
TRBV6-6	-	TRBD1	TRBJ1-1	TGTGCCAGCAGCCCCTCAGGGGGCACTGAAGCTTTCTTT	CASSPSGGTEAFF
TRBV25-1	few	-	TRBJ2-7	TGTGCCAGCAGTGTACTAGTTGAGCAGTACTTC	CASSVLVEQYF
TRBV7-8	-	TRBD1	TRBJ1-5	TGTGCCAGCAGCTTGGGACAGGGTAGCAATCAGCCCCAGCATTTT	CASSLGQGSNQPQHF
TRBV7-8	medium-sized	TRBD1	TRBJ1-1	TGTGCCAGCAGCTTAAAGACAGGGTGGACTGAAGCTTTCTTT	CASSLKTGWTEAFF
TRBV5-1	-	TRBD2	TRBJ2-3	TGCGCCAGCAGCTTGTTGGATAGCGGGAAAGATACGCAGTATTTT	CASSLLDSGKDTQYF
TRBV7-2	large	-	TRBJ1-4	TGTGCCAGCAGCTTACTTCGGGGTCGGGATGAAAAACTGTTTTTT	CASSLLRGRDEKLFF
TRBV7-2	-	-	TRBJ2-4	TGTGCCAGCAGCTCTTCAAGGACAGAAAACATTCAGTACTTC	CASSSSRTENIQYF
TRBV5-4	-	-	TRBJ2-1	TGTGCCAGCAGCTTAGGAGAGGTCTCCTACAATGAGCAGTTCTTC	CASSLGEVSYNEQFF
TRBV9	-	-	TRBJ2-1	TGTGCCAGCAGCGTAGAGTGGGAGGATTACAATGAGCAGTTCTTC	CASSVEWEDYNEQFF
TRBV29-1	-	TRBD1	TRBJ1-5	TGCAGCGTCCTGGGACAGCCTAATCAGCCCCAGCATTTT	CSVLGQPNQPQHF
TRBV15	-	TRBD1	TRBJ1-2	TGTGCCACCAGCTCCGACAGGGTACGGGGCTATGGCTACACCTTC	CATSSDRVRGYGYTF